This T cell receptor beta chain was sequenced for a study of response to subunit inactivated influenza vaccine. Study results and limitations: There was a suggestion from the authors that each seasonal influenza vaccination recruits few new T cells.

The ends lost 5 bases at V and 9 bases at J; junction bases unmatched: 10. The CDR3 contains 14 residues. The germline CDR1 and CDR2 sequences are SGHRS and YFSETQ. On this clonotype itself: The antigen is unknown.

In TCRdb, the RT-PCR reads were re-called with MiXCR into one record per CDR3 protein. This sample has about half a million distinct CDR3 sequences, with roughly 23% found just once. The chain has TRBV5-1 and TRBJ2-1, with TRBD1 identical over 8 bases. This TCR was sampled from a man aged 45-65 years who received an inactivated influenza vaccine. The source material was CD4+ T cells sorted from PBMCs, sampled roughly 5 days after vaccination. The CDR3 sequence is CASSYPGQEAEQFF. CDR3 coding DNA: TGCGCCAGCAGTTATCCGGGACAGGAGGCTGAGCAGTTCTTC.